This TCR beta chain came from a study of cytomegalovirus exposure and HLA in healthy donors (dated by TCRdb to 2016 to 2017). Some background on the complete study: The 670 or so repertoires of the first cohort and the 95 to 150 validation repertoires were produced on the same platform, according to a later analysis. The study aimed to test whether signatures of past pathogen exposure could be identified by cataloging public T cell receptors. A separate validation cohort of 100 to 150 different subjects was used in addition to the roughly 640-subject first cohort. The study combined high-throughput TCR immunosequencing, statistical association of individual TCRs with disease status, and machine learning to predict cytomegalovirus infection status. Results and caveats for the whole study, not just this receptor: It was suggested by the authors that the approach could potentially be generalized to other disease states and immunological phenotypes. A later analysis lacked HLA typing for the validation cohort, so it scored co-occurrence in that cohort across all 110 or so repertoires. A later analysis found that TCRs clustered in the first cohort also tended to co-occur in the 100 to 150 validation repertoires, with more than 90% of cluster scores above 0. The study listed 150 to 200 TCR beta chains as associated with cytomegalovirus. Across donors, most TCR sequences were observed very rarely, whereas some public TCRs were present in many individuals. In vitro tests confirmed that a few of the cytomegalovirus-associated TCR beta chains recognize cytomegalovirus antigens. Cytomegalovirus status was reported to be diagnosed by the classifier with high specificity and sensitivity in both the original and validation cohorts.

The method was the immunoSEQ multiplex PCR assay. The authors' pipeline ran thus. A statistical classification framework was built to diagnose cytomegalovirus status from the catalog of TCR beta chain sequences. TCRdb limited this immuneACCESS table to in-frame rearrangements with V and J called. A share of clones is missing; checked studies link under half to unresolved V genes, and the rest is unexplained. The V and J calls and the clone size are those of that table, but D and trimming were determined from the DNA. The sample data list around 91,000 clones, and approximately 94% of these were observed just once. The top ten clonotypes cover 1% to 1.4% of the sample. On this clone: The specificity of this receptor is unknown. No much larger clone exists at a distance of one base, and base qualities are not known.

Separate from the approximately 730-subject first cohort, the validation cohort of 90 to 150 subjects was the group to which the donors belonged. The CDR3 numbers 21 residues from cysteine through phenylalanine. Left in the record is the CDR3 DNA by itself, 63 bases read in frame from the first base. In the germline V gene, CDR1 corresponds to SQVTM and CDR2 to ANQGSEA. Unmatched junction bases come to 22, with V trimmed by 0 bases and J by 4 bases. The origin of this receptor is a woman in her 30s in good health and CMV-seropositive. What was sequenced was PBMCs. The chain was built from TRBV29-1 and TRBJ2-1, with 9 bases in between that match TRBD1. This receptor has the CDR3 CSVEEHRTGAFTREWYNEQFF. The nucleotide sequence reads TGCAGCGTTGAAGAACATCGGACAGGGGCTTTCACGCGGGAGTGGTACAATGAGCAGTTCTTC.